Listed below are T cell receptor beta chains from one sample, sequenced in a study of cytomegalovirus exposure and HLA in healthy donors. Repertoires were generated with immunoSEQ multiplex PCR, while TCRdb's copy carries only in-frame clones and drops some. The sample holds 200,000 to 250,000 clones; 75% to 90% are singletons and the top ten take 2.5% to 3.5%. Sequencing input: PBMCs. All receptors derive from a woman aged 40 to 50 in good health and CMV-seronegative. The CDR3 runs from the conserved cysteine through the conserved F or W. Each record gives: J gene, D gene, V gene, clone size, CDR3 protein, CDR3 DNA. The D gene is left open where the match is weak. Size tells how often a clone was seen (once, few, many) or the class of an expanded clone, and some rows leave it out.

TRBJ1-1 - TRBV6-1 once CASSEVLYFEAFF TGTGCCAGCAGTGAAGTTCTATACTTTGAAGCTTTCTTT
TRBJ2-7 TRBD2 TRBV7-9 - CASSLGLAGDYEQYF TGTGCCAGCAGCTTAGGCCTAGCGGGAGACTACGAGCAGTACTTC
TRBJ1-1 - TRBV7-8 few CASSLGGKNTEAFF TGTGCCAGCAGCTTAGGCGGAAAGAACACTGAAGCTTTCTTT
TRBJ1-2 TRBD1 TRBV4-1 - CASSQALTGAYGYTF TGCGCCAGCAGCCAAGCCCTGACAGGGGCCTATGGCTACACCTTC
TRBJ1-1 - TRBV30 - CAWNHGPRTEAFF TGTGCCTGGAATCACGGTCCGCGGACTGAAGCTTTCTTT
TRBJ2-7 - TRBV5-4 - CASSLRGGPYYEQYF TGTGCCAGCAGCTTGAGGGGGGGACCTTACTACGAGCAGTACTTC
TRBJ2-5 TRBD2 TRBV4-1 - CASSRTSGSWETQYF TGCGCCAGCAGTCGGACTAGCGGGAGTTGGGAGACCCAGTACTTC
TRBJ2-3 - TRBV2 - CASREYADTQYF TGTGCCAGCAGGGAGTACGCAGATACGCAGTATTTT
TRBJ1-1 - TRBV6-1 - CASSETQNTEAFF TGTGCCAGCAGTGAGACACAGAACACTGAAGCTTTCTTT
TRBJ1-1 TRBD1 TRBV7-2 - CASSQRTGGLEAFF TGTGCCAGCAGCCAAAGGACAGGGGGCTTAGAAGCTTTCTTT
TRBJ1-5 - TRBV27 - CASSQASSNQPQHF TGTGCCAGCTCCCAGGCGAGTAGCAATCAGCCCCAGCATTTT
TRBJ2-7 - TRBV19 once CASNVAAGGYEQYF TGTGCCAGTAACGTTGCGGCGGGTGGGTACGAGCAGTACTTC
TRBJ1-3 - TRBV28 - CASSFRGSSGNTIYF TGTGCCAGCAGTTTTAGGGGCAGCTCTGGAAACACCATATATTTT
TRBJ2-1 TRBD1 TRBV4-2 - CASSRPTGGNNEQFF TGTGCCAGCAGCCGACCAACAGGGGGTAACAATGAGCAGTTCTTC
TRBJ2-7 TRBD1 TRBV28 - CASRDRGRYEQYF TGTGCCAGTAGGGACAGGGGGAGGTACGAGCAGTACTTC
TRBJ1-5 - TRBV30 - CAWTPTTAGQPQHF TGTGCCTGGACCCCGACAACGGCGGGACAGCCCCAGCATTTT
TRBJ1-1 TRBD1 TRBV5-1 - CASSPGQGAVGEAFF TGCGCCAGCAGCCCTGGACAGGGGGCTGTCGGTGAAGCTTTCTTT
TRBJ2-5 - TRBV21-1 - CASSKRASGSVGQETQYF TGTGCCAGCAGCAAAAGGGCTAGCGGGAGTGTAGGTCAAGAGACCCAGTACTTC
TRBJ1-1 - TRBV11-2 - CASSEGLEAFF TGTGCCAGCTCAGAGGGACTAGAAGCTTTCTTT
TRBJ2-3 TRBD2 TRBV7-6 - CASSLTSATSTDTQYF TGTGCCAGCAGCCTGACTAGCGCTACTAGCACAGATACGCAGTATTTT
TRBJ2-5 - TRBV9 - CASSVGGREETQYF TGTGCCAGCAGCGTAGGGGGCAGGGAAGAGACCCAGTACTTC
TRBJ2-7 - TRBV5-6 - CASSSMRLAGTFYEQYF TGTGCCAGCAGCTCCATGCGGTTAGCCGGAACCTTCTACGAGCAGTACTTC
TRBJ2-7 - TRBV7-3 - CASSLTYSSYEQYF TGTGCCAGCAGCTTAACGTACAGTTCCTACGAGCAGTACTTC
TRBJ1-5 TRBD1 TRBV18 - CASSRGQSNQPQHF TGTGCCAGCTCGCGGGGACAGTCCAATCAGCCCCAGCATTTT
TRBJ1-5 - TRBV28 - CASRRYRQVTNQPQHF TGTGCCAGCAGGAGATATCGACAGGTGACCAATCAGCCCCAGCATTTT
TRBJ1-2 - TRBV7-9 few CASSLTVNYGYTF TGTGCCAGCAGCTTAACAGTAAACTATGGCTACACCTTC